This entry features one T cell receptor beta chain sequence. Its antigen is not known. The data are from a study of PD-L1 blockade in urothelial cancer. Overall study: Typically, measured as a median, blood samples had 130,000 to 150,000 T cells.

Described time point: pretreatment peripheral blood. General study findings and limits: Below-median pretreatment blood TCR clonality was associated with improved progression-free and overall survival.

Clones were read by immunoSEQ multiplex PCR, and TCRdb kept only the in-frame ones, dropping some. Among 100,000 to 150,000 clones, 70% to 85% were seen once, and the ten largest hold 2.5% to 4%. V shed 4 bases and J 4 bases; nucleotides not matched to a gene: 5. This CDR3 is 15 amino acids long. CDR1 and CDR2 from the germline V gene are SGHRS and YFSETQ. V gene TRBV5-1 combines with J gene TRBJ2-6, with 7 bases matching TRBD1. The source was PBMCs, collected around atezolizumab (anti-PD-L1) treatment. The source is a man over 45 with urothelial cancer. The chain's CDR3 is CASSMTGTGANVLTF. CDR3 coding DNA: TGCGCCAGCAGCATGACAGGGACCGGGGCCAACGTCCTGACTTTC.